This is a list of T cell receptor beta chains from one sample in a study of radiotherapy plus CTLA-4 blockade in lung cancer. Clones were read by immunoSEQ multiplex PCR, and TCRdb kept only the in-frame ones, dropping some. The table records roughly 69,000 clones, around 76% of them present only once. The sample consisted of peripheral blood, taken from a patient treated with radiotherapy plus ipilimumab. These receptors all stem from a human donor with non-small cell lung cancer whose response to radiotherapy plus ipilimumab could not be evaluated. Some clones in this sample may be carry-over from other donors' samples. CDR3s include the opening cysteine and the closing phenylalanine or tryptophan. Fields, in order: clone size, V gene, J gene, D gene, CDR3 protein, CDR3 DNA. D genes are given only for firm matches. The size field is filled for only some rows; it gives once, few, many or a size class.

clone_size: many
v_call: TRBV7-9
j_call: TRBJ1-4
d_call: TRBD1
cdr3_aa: CASSSRGLVGTNEKLFF
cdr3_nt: TGTGCCAGCAGCTCCAGGGGGCTGGTAGGGACTAATGAAAAACTGTTTTTT

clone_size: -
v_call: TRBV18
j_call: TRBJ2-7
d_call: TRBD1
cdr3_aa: CASSPRQGADEQYF
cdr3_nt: TGTGCCAGCTCACCACGCCAGGGGGCGGACGAGCAGTACTTC

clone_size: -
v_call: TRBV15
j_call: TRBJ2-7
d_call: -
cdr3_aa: CATSRGQGNPYEQYF
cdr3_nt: TGTGCCACCAGCAGAGGGCAGGGGAACCCCTACGAGCAGTACTTC

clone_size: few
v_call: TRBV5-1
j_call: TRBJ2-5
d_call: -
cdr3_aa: CASNTAGGETQYF
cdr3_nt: TGCGCCAGCAACACAGCGGGCGGGGAGACCCAGTACTTC

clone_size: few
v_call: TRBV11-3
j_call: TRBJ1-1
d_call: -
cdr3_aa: CASSLDSHLNTEAFF
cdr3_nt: TGTGCCAGCAGCTTAGATTCACATTTGAACACTGAAGCTTTCTTT

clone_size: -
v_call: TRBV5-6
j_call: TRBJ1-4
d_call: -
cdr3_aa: CASEVRKNEKLFF
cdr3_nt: TGTGCCAGCGAGGTCCGGAAGAATGAAAAACTGTTTTTT

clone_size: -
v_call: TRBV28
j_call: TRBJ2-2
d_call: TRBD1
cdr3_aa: CASSRDRGHTGELFF
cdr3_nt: TGTGCCAGCAGTCGGGACAGGGGTCACACCGGGGAGCTGTTTTTT

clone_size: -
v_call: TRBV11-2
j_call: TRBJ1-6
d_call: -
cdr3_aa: CASSLETGSVNSPLHF
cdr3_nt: TGTGCCAGCAGCTTAGAAACAGGAAGCGTAAATTCACCCCTCCACTTT

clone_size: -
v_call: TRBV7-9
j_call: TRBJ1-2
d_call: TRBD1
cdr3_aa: CASSLGETGTYTF
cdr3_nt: TGTGCCAGCAGCTTAGGAGAGACAGGGACCTACACCTTC

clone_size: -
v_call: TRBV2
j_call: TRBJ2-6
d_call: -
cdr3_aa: CASSPEVAGANVLTF
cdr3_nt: TGTGCCAGCAGCCCGGAGGTCGCTGGGGCCAACGTCCTGACTTTC

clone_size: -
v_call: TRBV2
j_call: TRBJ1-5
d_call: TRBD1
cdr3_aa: CASKGGTGNTPQHF
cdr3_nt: TGTGCCAGCAAGGGAGGGACAGGGAACACTCCCCAGCATTTT

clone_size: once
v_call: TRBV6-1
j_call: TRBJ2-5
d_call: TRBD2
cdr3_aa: CASSDGTRRETQYF
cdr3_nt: TGTGCCAGCAGTGACGGGACTAGGCGTGAGACCCAGTACTTC

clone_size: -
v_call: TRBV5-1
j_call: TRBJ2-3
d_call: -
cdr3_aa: CATSRGAGTDTQYF
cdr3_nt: TGCGCCACCAGCCGGGGGGCCGGGACAGATACGCAGTATTTT

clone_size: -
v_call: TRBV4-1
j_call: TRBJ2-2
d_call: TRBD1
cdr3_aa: CASSQMAGTGNTGELFF
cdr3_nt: TGCGCCAGCAGCCAAATGGCCGGGACAGGGAACACCGGGGAGCTGTTTTTT

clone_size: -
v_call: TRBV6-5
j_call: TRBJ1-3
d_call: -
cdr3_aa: CASTGRKGAGNTIYF
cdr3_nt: TGTGCCAGCACGGGGAGGAAAGGGGCTGGAAACACCATATATTTT

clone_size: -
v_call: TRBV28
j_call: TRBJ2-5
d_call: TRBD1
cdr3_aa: CASSPPRTGEETQYF
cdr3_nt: TGTGCCAGCAGCCCTCCGCGGACAGGGGAGGAGACCCAGTACTTC

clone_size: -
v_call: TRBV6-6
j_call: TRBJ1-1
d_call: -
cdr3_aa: CASSLRNTEAFF
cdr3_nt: TGTGCCAGCAGCCTCAGAAACACTGAAGCTTTCTTT

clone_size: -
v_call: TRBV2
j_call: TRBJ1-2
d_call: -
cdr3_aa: CASSEFGYYGYTF
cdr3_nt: TGTGCCAGCAGTGAGTTCGGTTACTATGGCTACACCTTC

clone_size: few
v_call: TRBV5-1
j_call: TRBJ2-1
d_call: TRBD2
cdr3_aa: CASSFLGGAYNEQFF
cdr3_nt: TGCGCCAGCAGCTTTTTGGGAGGGGCCTACAATGAGCAGTTCTTC

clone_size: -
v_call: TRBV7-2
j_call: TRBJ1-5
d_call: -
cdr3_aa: CASSLDRGLSNQPQHF
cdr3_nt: TGTGCCAGCAGCTTAGATAGGGGCCTGAGCAATCAGCCCCAGCATTTT

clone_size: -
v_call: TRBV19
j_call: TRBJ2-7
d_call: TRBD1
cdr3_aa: CASSIGGTGGKYEQYF
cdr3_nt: TGTGCCAGTAGTATCGGTGGAACAGGGGGAAAATACGAGCAGTACTTC

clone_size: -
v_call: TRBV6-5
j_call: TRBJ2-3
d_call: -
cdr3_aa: CASSFQGVTDTQYF
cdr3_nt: TGTGCCAGCAGTTTCCAGGGCGTCACAGATACGCAGTATTTT

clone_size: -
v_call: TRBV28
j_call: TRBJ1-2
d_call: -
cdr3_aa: CASSTWATDGYTF
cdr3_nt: TGTGCCAGCAGCACCTGGGCGACAGATGGCTACACCTTC

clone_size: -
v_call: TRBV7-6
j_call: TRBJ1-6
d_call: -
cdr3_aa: CASSLAEVQGRNSPLHF
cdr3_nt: TGTGCCAGCAGCTTAGCGGAGGTTCAGGGGCGCAATTCACCCCTCCACTTT

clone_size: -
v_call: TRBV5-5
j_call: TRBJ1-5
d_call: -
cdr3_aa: CASSVTPKPGQPQHF
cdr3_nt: TGTGCCAGCAGCGTTACCCCCAAGCCGGGGCAGCCCCAGCATTTT

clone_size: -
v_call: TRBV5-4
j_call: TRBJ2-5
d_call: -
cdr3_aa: CASSTPTEEETQYF
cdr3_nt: TGTGCCAGCAGCACCCCGACAGAAGAAGAGACCCAGTACTTC

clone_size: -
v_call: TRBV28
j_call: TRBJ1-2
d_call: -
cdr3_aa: CASWALSGQGGNYGYTF
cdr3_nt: TGTGCCAGCTGGGCCCTATCGGGGCAGGGAGGTAACTATGGCTACACCTTC

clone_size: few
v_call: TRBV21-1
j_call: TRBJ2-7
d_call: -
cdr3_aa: CASNPTGDWFRLGSYEQYF
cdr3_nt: TGTGCCAGCAACCCAACAGGGGATTGGTTCCGATTGGGCTCCTACGAGCAGTACTTC

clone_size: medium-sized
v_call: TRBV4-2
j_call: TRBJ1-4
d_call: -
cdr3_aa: CASSQEELTGEKLFF
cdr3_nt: TGTGCCAGCAGCCAAGAAGAGCTTACAGGGGAAAAACTGTTTTTT

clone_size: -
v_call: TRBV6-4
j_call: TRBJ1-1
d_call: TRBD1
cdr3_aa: CASSGTGWMERPLGLEAFF
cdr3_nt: TGTGCCAGCAGTGGGACAGGGTGGATGGAAAGGCCTCTAGGCCTTGAAGCTTTCTTT

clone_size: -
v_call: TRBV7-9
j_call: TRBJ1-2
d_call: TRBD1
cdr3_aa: CASSLTGPDYGYTF
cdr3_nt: TGTGCCAGCAGCTTGACAGGGCCCGACTATGGCTACACCTTC

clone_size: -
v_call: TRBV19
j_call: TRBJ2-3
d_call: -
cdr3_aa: CASRDRRDPQASDTQYF
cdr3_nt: TGTGCCAGTAGGGACAGAAGGGATCCCCAGGCATCAGATACGCAGTATTTT

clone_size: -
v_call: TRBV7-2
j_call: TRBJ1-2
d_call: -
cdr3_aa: CASSRKGPNYGYTF
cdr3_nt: TGTGCCAGCAGCCGGAAGGGGCCTAACTATGGCTACACCTTC

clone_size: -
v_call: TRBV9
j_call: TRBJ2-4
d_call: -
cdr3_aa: CASSVADSLRVAKNIQYF
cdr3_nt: TGTGCCAGCAGCGTAGCGGATTCACTGCGGGTAGCCAAAAACATTCAGTACTTC

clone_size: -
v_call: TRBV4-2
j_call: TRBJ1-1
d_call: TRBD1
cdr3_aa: CASSHQGAQDTEAFF
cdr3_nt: TGTGCCAGCAGCCACCAGGGGGCGCAGGACACTGAAGCTTTCTTT

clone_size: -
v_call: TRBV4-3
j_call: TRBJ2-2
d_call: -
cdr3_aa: CASSQDPGGAGELFF
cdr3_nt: TGCGCCAGCAGCCAAGACCCCGGGGGAGCCGGGGAGCTGTTTTTT

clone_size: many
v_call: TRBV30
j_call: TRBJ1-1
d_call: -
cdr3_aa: CAWTGFTEAFF
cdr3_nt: TGTGCCTGGACAGGGTTCACTGAAGCTTTCTTT

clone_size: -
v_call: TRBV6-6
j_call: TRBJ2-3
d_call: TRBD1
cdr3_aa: CAEGQGLTDTQYF
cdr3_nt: TGTGCCGAGGGACAGGGACTCACAGATACGCAGTATTTT